The 30 T cell receptor beta chains listed next were all sequenced from one sample in a study of CD8+ T cells in alopecia areata. Treatment given: oral pan-JAK inhibitor, 5-10 mg twice daily. Following extraction, RNA underwent reverse transcription to cDNA, which served as the sequencing template. Assay used: immunoSEQ multiplex PCR; TCRdb lists only in-frame clones, some missing. Of 200,000 or so clones in the sample, 55% to 75% were seen once. The source material was CD4+ T cells sorted from blood, sampled at week 24, from a patient treated with tofacitinib. Receptor source: a human donor with alopecia areata.

This chain links TRBV7-2 with TRBJ2-7; D is undetermined. V shed 3 bases and J shed 2 bases, with 11 bases lying between them. The CDR3 totals 14 residues. CDR1 SGHTA and CDR2 FQGNSA come from the germline V gene. CDR3 residues: CASSFSGRPYEQYF. Written as DNA, the CDR3 is TGTGCCAGCAGCTTCTCCGGGCGTCCCTACGAGCAGTACTTC.

This sequence joins TRBV30 and TRBJ2-7; D uncertain. V gave up 0 bases and J gave up 3 bases, with 9 bases separating them. The CDR3 loop spans 13 amino acids. The V gene's germline CDR1 is GTSNPN and CDR2 SVGIG (reference sequence). The CDR3 region has the DNA TGTGCCTGGAGTGTACGTCAGATCTACGAGCAGTACTTC. Translation gives CAWSVRQIYEQYF.

The V gene is TRBV29-1, the J gene TRBJ1-3, with D unresolved. V was shortened by 4 bases and J by 0 bases, with 13 bases between the two germline ends. CDR1 SQVTM and CDR2 ANQGSEA come from the germline V gene. This CDR3 region has 15 residues. DNA of the CDR3: TGCAGCGTTGGAGAGAGTCTCCTCTCTGGAAACACCATATATTTT. It encodes CSVGESLLSGNTIYF.

This clone was detected a few times. V usage is TRBV18 and J usage is TRBJ2-6; TRBD1 might be the D (6 bases). The length of the CDR3 is 14 residues. Trimming removed 5 bases from V and 4 bases from J, with 9 bases in between. In germline, CDR1 is KGHSH, CDR2 LQKENI. CDR3 DNA sequence: TGTGCCAGCTCAGCAGGGGCCGGGGCCAACGTCCTGACTTTC. Amino acid sequence: CASSAGAGANVLTF.

The chain employs TRBV20-1 and TRBJ1-1; TRBD1 might be the D (5 bases). The germline V gene has CDR1 DFQATT and CDR2 SNEGSKA (reference sequence). V lost 2 bases and J lost 9, with 10 bases in between. The CDR3 sequence is 11 residues long. The CDR3 DNA sequence: TGCAGTGCTAGAAGGGCAGGGAAAGCTTTCTTT. Residues: CSARRAGKAFF.

The CDR3 DNA reads TGTGCCTGGGGCGGCGGAGACAATGAGCAGTTCTTC. Translated, it gives CAWGGGDNEQFF. This sequence joins TRBV30 and TRBJ2-1; D call uncertain. CDR1 and CDR2 (germline): GTSNPN, SVGIG (reference sequence). This CDR3 has 12 amino acids. V lost 5 bases and J 5 bases, leaving 10 bases between the germline ends.

The rearrangement links TRBV6-5 to TRBJ1-5; D unresolved. Germline V lookup: CDR1 MNHEY, CDR2 SVGAGI. The CDR3 loop spans 13 amino acids. The ends were cut back, 2 bases at V and 7 bases at J, with 9 bases in the middle. CDR3 nucleotide sequence: TGTGCCAGCAGTTACAAGGTCGAGCAGCCCCAGCATTTT. Its protein is CASSYKVEQPQHF.

This chain uses TRBV30 with TRBJ1-4, with D perhaps TRBD1 (5 bases). Germline V CDR1 and CDR2: GTSNPN, SVGIG (reference sequence). This CDR3 spans 14 amino acids. The V end lost 4 bases, the J end lost 10 bases, and 19 bases lay between the germline ends. The CDR3 DNA follows: TGTGCCTGGACCGTGCAGGCCACCGGGGGAAAACTGTTTTTT. Protein sequence: CAWTVQATGGKLFF.

This chain joins TRBV7-2 and TRBJ2-2; 7 bases match TRBD1. With V trimmed by 6 bases and J by 6 bases, 4 bases remained unmatched. The CDR3 sequence is 13 residues long. In germline, CDR1 is SGHTA, CDR2 FQGNSA. DNA for the CDR3: TGTGCCAGCAGACCAGGGGGTCCCGGGGAGCTGTTTTTT. The encoded protein is CASRPGGPGELFF.

The table lists this clone with a count of one. Other DNA sequences of this sample code for an identical CDR3. This chain joins TRBV5-1 and TRBJ2-5; D is uncertain. Germline CDR1 SGHRS, CDR2 YFSETQ. This CDR3 spans 14 amino acids. V lost 3 bases and J 2 bases, leaving 11 bases between the germline ends. DNA of the CDR3: TGCGCCAGCAGCTCCGGAACCATACAAGAGACCCAGTACTTC. Its protein is CASSSGTIQETQYF.

The rearrangement uses TRBV7-9 and TRBJ2-5; perhaps D is TRBD1 or TRBD2 (5 bases each). Germline-derived CDR1 and CDR2 are SEHNR and FQNEAQ (reference sequence). Trimming shortened V by 3 bases and J by 5 bases, and 16 bases separated the two germline ends. The CDR3 sequence is 15 residues long. CDR3 DNA: TGTGCCAGCAGCTTGGGACCGTCCTTGAGGGAGACCCAGTACTTC. Protein: CASSLGPSLRETQYF.

J is TRBJ2-7 and V is TRBV5-4; D is perhaps TRBD2 (5 bases). The germline V and J ends were trimmed by 3 bases and 3 bases, with 16 bases remaining between them. Germline-derived CDR1 and CDR2 are SGHNT and YYREEE (reference sequence). This CDR3 contains 15 residues. Written as DNA, the CDR3 is TGTGCCAGCAGCTCAACAATAAGCGGCCGCTACGAGCAGTACTTC. This encodes CASSSTISGRYEQYF.

V usage is TRBV15 and J usage is TRBJ2-5; D is perhaps TRBD2 (5 bases). CDR1 is LNHNV, CDR2 YYDKDF, per germline (reference sequence). The V gene lost 0 bases and the J gene lost 2 bases, with 10 bases spanning the gap. The CDR3 totals 15 residues. In DNA, the CDR3 is TGTGCCACCAGCAGAGATGTAGGAGGACAAGAGACCCAGTACTTC. Amino acids: CATSRDVGGQETQYF.

The V call is TRBV30, the J call TRBJ2-7; no clear D. Germline assignment: CDR1 GTSNPN and CDR2 SVGIG (reference sequence). The CDR3 covers 12 residues. V was cut by 0 bases and J by 3 bases, with 6 bases left in between. The DNA for the CDR3 is TGTGCCTGGAGTGTACTCCACTACGAGCAGTACTTC. Translated, it gives CAWSVLHYEQYF.

The gene calls are TRBV21-1 and TRBJ2-5. TRBV21-1 counts as a pseudogene. This CDR3 is 11 amino acids long. CDR3 residues: CASSNGETQYF. In nucleotides, the CDR3 is TGTGCCAGCAGCAATGGAGAGACCCAGTACTTC.

V gene TRBV25-1 combines with J gene TRBJ2-5; D is uncertain. V gave up 2 bases and J gave up 0 bases, with 13 bases separating them. The CDR3 is 16 amino acids. The germline gives CDR1 MGHDK, CDR2 SYGVNS. CDR3 sequence: CASSEGRRAYQETQYF. DNA of the CDR3: TGTGCCAGCAGTGAAGGACGCAGAGCGTACCAAGAGACCCAGTACTTC. Using reference TRBV25-1 and TRBJ2-5 for the parts outside the CDR3, the full variable domain is EADIYQTPRYLVIGTGKKITLECSQTMGHDKMYWYQQDPGMELHLIHYSYGVNSTEKGDLSSESTVSRIRTEHFPLTLESARPSHTSQYLCASSEGRRAYQETQYFGPGTRLLVL.

This chain links TRBV30 with TRBJ1-2, with TRBD1 as a possible D gene (6 bases). The length of the CDR3 is 14 residues. Germline V gives CDR1 GTSNPN, CDR2 SVGIG (reference sequence). The V and J ends lost 0 bases and 4 bases respectively, with 12 bases between them. CDR3 in DNA: TGTGCCTGGAGTGTGCAAAGGGGGACCTATGGCTACACCTTC. Translated: CAWSVQRGTYGYTF.

The chain recombines TRBV20-1 with TRBJ1-2; 7 nucleotides match TRBD1. Germline values: CDR1 DFQATT, CDR2 SNEGSKA (reference sequence). The CDR3 spans 11 residues. The CDR3 loop is CSGQANYGYTF. The CDR3 DNA reads TGCAGCGGACAGGCTAACTATGGCTACACCTTC.

V usage is TRBV9 and J usage is TRBJ1-6, with D possibly matching TRBD1 (5 bases). Germline assignment: CDR1 SGDLS and CDR2 YYNGEE. The V and J ends lost 4 bases and 7 bases respectively, with 15 bases between them. The CDR3 is 15 amino acids. This CDR3 reads CASSYRPTGNSPLHF. The CDR3 DNA reads as TGTGCCAGCAGCTATCGACCCACAGGCAATTCACCCCTCCACTTT.

The V gene is TRBV7-2, the J gene TRBJ2-5; TRBD1 is a possible D gene (6 bases). The V gene lost 6 bases and the J gene lost 0 bases, with 11 bases spanning the gap. The germline CDR1 and CDR2 sequences are SGHTA and FQGNSA. The CDR3 is made up of 14 amino acids. CDR3 residues: CASSPDSYQETQYF. The CDR3 DNA follows: TGTGCCAGCAGTCCGGACAGCTACCAAGAGACCCAGTACTTC.

The V and J genes are TRBV9 and TRBJ2-5, with unresolved D. Per germline, CDR1 SGDLS and CDR2 YYNGEE. V was cut by 1 base and J by 5 bases, with 12 bases left in between. The CDR3 is made up of 14 amino acids. CDR3 amino acids: CASSVRRTGETQYF. The CDR3 DNA reads as TGTGCCAGCAGCGTACGGCGGACCGGGGAGACCCAGTACTTC.

The rearrangement links TRBV4-3 to TRBJ1-2, with TRBD1 matching 10 bases. From germline, CDR1 is LGHNA and CDR2 YSLEER. V trimming: 4 bases; J trimming: 3 bases; junction bases outside the gene matches: 8. The CDR3 sequence is 16 residues long. The CDR3 protein is CASSLSPGQGHYGYTF. CDR3 bases: TGCGCCAGCAGCCTAAGCCCGGGACAGGGGCACTATGGCTACACCTTC.

This clone was seen only a few times. The chain carries TRBV29-1 and TRBJ2-2, with TRBD2 identical over 10 bases. Germline CDR1 SQVTM, CDR2 ANQGSEA. The trim removed 8 bases at V and 1 base at J, leaving 4 bases unmatched. CDR3 length: 14 residues. CDR3 sequence: CSFRTSGNTGELFF. The CDR3 bases are TGCAGCTTCCGGACTAGCGGGAACACCGGGGAGCTGTTTTTT.

The rearrangement uses TRBV5-4 and TRBJ2-5; D may match TRBD1 or TRBD2 (5 bases each). CDR3 length equals 13 residues. The V end was cut by 7 bases, the J end by 1 base, with 11 bases between. CDR1 is SGHNT and CDR2 is YYREEE in the germline V gene (reference sequence). The CDR3 DNA sequence: TGTGCCAGCGAGGGGCCCAGCCAAGAGACCCAGTACTTC. It is translated as CASEGPSQETQYF.

This chain uses TRBV4-1 with TRBJ2-5; 8 nucleotides match TRBD2. CDR3 size: 14 residues. CDR1 is MGHRA, CDR2 YSYEKL, per germline. V lost 1 base and J lost 4; bases outside the gene matches: 2. The CDR3 loop is CASSQVLAGETQYF. The CDR3 DNA follows: TGCGCCAGCAGCCAAGTGCTAGCGGGAGAGACCCAGTACTTC.

The rearrangement links TRBV20-1 to TRBJ2-5, with no clear D. This CDR3 is 11 amino acids long. V gave up 3 bases and J gave up 3 bases, with 5 bases separating them. The germline V gene has CDR1 DFQATT and CDR2 SNEGSKA (reference sequence). The CDR3 DNA is TGCAGTGCTAGTAGAAAAGAGACCCAGTACTTC. Amino acids: CSASRKETQYF.

This clone was found a few times. This sequence joins TRBV6-1 and TRBJ1-1; TRBD1 matches 7 bases. The V and J ends lost 5 bases and 3 bases, in that order; junction bases with no gene match: 3. The length of the CDR3 is 13 residues. Germline V CDR1 and CDR2: MNHNS, SASEGT. The CDR3 DNA follows: TGTGCCAGCAGTCGACAGGGAGACACTGAAGCTTTCTTT. Translation: CASSRQGDTEAFF.

This rearrangement joins TRBV7-2 to TRBJ1-2, with TRBD1 as a possible D gene (6 bases). The germline V gene has CDR1 SGHTA and CDR2 FQGNSA. The CDR3 sequence is 17 residues long. With 0 bases removed from V and 3 bases from J, the gap between germline ends came to 17 bases. The CDR3 DNA follows: TGTGCCAGCAGCTTAGCCCCTGTTACGGGGGGCGACTATGGCTACACCTTC. It translates to CASSLAPVTGGDYGYTF.

Notes on this clone: Relative to the germline gene, one junction end is altered; a read error may explain this. The CDR3 bases are TGTGCCTGCAGCTTAGTGGCGGACAGGGTAGGAGCTTTCTTT. This codes for CACSLVADRVGAFF. This sequence joins TRBV7-9 and TRBJ1-1; 8 bases fit TRBD1. The CDR3 is made up of 14 amino acids. Germline values: CDR1 SEHNR, CDR2 FQNEAQ (reference sequence).

This clone was detected a few times. The chain links TRBV27 to TRBJ1-1; TRBD1 might be the D (6 bases). With 6 bases removed from V and 1 base from J, the gap between germline ends came to 12 bases. The CDR3 runs to 14 residues. Germline lookup yields CDR1 MNHEY and CDR2 SMNVEV (reference sequence). DNA for the CDR3: TGTGCCAGCAGCCCCCTGGGACAGAACACTGAAGCTTTCTTT. Its protein product is CASSPLGQNTEAFF.